This TCR beta chain is drawn from a study of shared clonotypes between healthy human individuals. Trimming removed 3 bases from V and 8 bases from J, with 12 bases in between. This CDR3 region has 13 residues. Germline CDR1 SGDLS, CDR2 YYNGEE. Deep-level running was used for the assay. Produced via immunoSEQ multiplex PCR; TCRdb's table is partial and in-frame only. The sample holds some 700,000 clones; about nine tenths are singletons and the top ten take about a third. This TCR came from a man in his late teens or twenties in good health. Some clones in this sample may be carry-over from other donors' samples. Sequenced input: memory CD8+ T cells from PBMCs. The subset here: CD45RO+ cells pooled with CCR7-negative TemRA cells. The V call is TRBV9, the J call TRBJ2-1; the D is unclear. The CDR3 DNA follows: TGTGCCAGCAGCGAGAGGAGCCGAGATGAGCAGTTCTTC. This encodes CASSERSRDEQFF.